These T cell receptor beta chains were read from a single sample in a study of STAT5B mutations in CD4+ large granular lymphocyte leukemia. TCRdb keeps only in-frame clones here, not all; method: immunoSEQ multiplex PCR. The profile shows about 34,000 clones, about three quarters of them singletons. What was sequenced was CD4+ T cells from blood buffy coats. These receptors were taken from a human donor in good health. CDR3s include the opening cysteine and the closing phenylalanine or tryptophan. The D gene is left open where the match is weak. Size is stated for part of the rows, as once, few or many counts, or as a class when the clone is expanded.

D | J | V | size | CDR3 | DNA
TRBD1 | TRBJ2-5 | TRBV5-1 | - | CASSQDRGKETQYF | TGCGCCAGCAGCCAGGACAGGGGGAAGGAGACCCAGTACTTC
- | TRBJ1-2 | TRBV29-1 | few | CSVDIPDRGYTF | TGCAGCGTTGATATCCCTGATCGCGGCTACACCTTC
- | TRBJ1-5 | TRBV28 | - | CASSLMNSNQPQHF | TGTGCCAGCAGTTTAATGAATAGCAATCAGCCCCAGCATTTT
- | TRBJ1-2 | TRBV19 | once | CASSSVNYGYTF | TGTGCCAGTAGTAGCGTTAACTATGGCTACACCTTC
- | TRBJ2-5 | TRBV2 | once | CASRRDAVGETQYF | TGTGCCAGCAGACGGGACGCAGTAGGAGAGACCCAGTACTTC
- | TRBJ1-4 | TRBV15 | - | CATSRPGQGTEKLFF | TGTGCCACCAGCAGACCGGGCCAGGGGACGGAAAAACTGTTTTTT
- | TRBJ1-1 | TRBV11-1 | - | CATTGNTEAFF | TGTGCCACCACAGGGAACACTGAAGCTTTCTTT
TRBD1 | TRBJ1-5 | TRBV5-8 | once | CASSFKGQGADQPQHF | TGTGCCAGCAGCTTTAAAGGACAGGGGGCTGATCAGCCCCAGCATTTT
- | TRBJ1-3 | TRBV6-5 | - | CASSFQGRSSGNTIYF | TGTGCCAGCAGTTTTCAAGGCCGGAGCTCTGGAAACACCATATATTTT
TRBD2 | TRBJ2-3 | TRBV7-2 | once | CASSLGREGLPPDTQYF | TGTGCCAGCAGCTTAGGGCGGGAGGGCCTCCCCCCAGATACGCAGTATTTT
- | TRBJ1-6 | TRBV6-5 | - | CASSYSSGGSPLHF | TGTGCCAGCAGTTACTCGAGCGGGGGTTCACCCCTCCACTTT
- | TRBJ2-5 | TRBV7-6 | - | CASSSAGNIQETQYF | TGTGCCAGCAGCTCCGCAGGGAACATACAAGAGACCCAGTACTTC
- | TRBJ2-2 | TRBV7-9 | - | CASSRPGENTGELFF | TGTGCCAGCAGCCGACCCGGGGAGAACACCGGGGAGCTGTTTTTT
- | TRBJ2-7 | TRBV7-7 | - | CASSLGGTSYEQYF | TGTGCCAGCAGCTTAGGGGGGACAAGTTACGAGCAGTACTTC
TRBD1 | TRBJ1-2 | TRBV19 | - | CASRDRASYGYTF | TGTGCCAGTAGGGACAGGGCTTCCTATGGCTACACCTTC